This T cell receptor (beta chain) originates from a study of cytomegalovirus exposure and HLA in healthy donors. Findings of the study overall: Most TCRs appeared rarely, but some public TCRs recurred in many donors.

On this clone itself: Its target is not known.

The CDR3 covers 14 residues. The V gene's germline CDR1 is LNHDA and CDR2 SQIVND (reference sequence). Trimming took 4 bases from V and 7 from J; bases not matched to a gene: 7. The PCR made use of 60 Vbeta and 13 Jbeta primers. Profiled with immunoSEQ multiplex PCR; TCRdb holds only in-frame clones, not every one. The sample holds about 150,000 clones, around 80% seen once. The V call is TRBV19, the J call TRBJ1-5; 7 bases are a match to TRBD1. The specimen sequenced was PBMCs. The receptor was isolated from a man aged 25-40 years in good health and CMV-seropositive. The CDR3 DNA reads as TGTGCCAGTAGTAATCTACAGGGGAACCAGCCCCAGCATTTT. It codes for CASSNLQGNQPQHF.